The clone carrying this T cell receptor (beta chain) occurred once. PCR primers comprised 60 Vbeta and 13 Jbeta primers. TCRdb's copy holds only in-frame clones and misses some; the assay was immunoSEQ multiplex PCR. This table holds about 200,000 clones, around 77% found once. This sample is drawn from a study of cytomegalovirus exposure and HLA in healthy donors. Trimming removed 1 base at V and 4 bases at J, with 10 bases between. CDR1 and CDR2 from the germline V gene are MDHEN and SYDVKM. CDR3 size: 14 residues. The rearrangement uses TRBV28 and TRBJ1-2; no definite D call. Material: PBMCs. The source of this sequence is a woman in her twenties or thirties in good health and CMV-seronegative. CDR3 sequence reads: CASSLSGNLYGYTF. The CDR3 nucleotides read TGTGCCAGCAGTTTATCAGGAAACCTCTATGGCTACACCTTC.